This is a list of T cell receptor beta chains from one sample in a study of blood T cell repertoires in COVID-19. Some clones are missing from TCRdb's copy, which holds only in-frame ones; the method was immunoSEQ multiplex PCR. The repertoire consists of under 300,000 clones, with approximately 86% occurring once and the leading ten covering approximately 1.5%. Sequencing input: PBMCs or T cells enriched from blood (not recorded which). These receptors were collected from a woman in her fifties or sixties who had recovered from COVID-19. Both conserved end residues are part of each CDR3. D genes are given only for firm matches. Clone size is shown for a subset of rows, as once, few, many or a class of expanded clone.

v_gene	j_gene	abundance	d_gene	CDR3nt	CDR3aa
TRBV30	TRBJ2-1	-	-	TGTGCCTGGGAAAGGACTGTCAAGTTCTTC	CAWERTVKFF
TRBV10-3	TRBJ1-3	-	-	TGTGCCATCAGGGCGGCCAACTCTGGAAACACCATATATTTT	CAIRAANSGNTIYF
TRBV5-1	TRBJ2-3	-	-	TGCGCCAGCAGCTTGGACAGCTATACGCAGTATTTT	CASSLDSYTQYF
TRBV19	TRBJ2-1	once	-	TGTGCCAGTTCGACAACGGGACTTAATAACAATGAGCAGTTCTTC	CASSTTGLNNNEQFF
TRBV7-3	TRBJ1-2	once	-	TGTGCCAGCAGCCCGACAGGAAACTATGGCTACACCTTC	CASSPTGNYGYTF
TRBV3-1/TRBV3-2	TRBJ1-2	-	-	TGTGCCAGCAGATACGGGACGGGAGCTAACTATGGCTACACCTTC	CASRYGTGANYGYTF
TRBV7-2	TRBJ1-3	-	-	TGTGCCAGCAGTGTAGACAGGCCCTCTGGAAACACCATATATTTT	CASSVDRPSGNTIYF
TRBV6-1	TRBJ2-4	-	TRBD1	TGTGCCAGCAGTGAAGGGGGGACAGGGAAAAACATTCAGTACTTC	CASSEGGTGKNIQYF
TRBV9	TRBJ1-3	-	-	TGTGCCAGCAGCGTAACCGACTCCTCTGGAAACACCATATATTTT	CASSVTDSSGNTIYF
TRBV7-9	TRBJ2-1	-	-	TGTGCCAGCAGCTTCACAGTGGGCGAGCAGTTCTTC	CASSFTVGEQFF
TRBV6-5	TRBJ2-3	-	TRBD2	TGTGCCAGCACCCGACTAGCGGGAGATCTAGATACGCAGTATTTT	CASTRLAGDLDTQYF
TRBV4-3	TRBJ1-1	once	-	TGCGCCAGCAGCCAAGACTCGAGCACTAGGGTCGCTGAAGCTTTCTTT	CASSQDSSTRVAEAFF
TRBV12-3/TRBV12-4	TRBJ1-5	-	-	TGTGCCAGCAGTTTAGCCGTCCATCAGCCCCAGCATTTT	CASSLAVHQPQHF
TRBV7-8	TRBJ2-3	-	-	TGTGCCAGCAGCCCCCGGCCGCGGGGCTACACAGATACGCAGTATTTT	CASSPRPRGYTDTQYF
TRBV28	TRBJ2-3	-	TRBD1	TGTGCCAGCAACACCAGGGGGCCGGTCACAGATACGCAGTATTTT	CASNTRGPVTDTQYF
TRBV18	TRBJ1-2	-	-	TGTGCCAGCTCACCAGGCGACAGAGCGTATGGCTACACCTTC	CASSPGDRAYGYTF